The rows below give T cell receptor beta chains drawn from one sample of a study of shared clonotypes between healthy human individuals. Assay used: immunoSEQ multiplex PCR; TCRdb lists only in-frame clones, some missing. The table shows about 1.5 million clones, with about 98% occurring only once. Sequences were obtained from naive CD4+ T cells sorted from blood. The receptors originated from a man aged 25 to 45 in good health. Each CDR3 is given with its conserved first and last residue. The order of the fields is D gene, J gene, V gene, clone size, CDR3 protein, CDR3 DNA. A D gene is named only where the DNA matches it firmly. Part of the rows lack a size; the others show once, few, many or a class for expanded clones.

NA TRBJ1-3 TRBV18 NA CASSPLTQGDTIYF TGTGCCAGCTCACCACTTACACAGGGTGACACCATATATTTT
NA TRBJ2-7 TRBV10-1 NA CASSESGTSYEQYF TGCGCCAGCAGTGAGTCCGGGACTTCCTACGAGCAGTACTTC
TRBD1 TRBJ2-7 TRBV5-1 once CASSPWTGSYEQYF TGCGCCAGCAGCCCCTGGACAGGTTCGTACGAGCAGTACTTC
NA TRBJ1-3 TRBV10-3 NA CATLAVSGNTIYF TGTGCCACTTTAGCAGTCTCTGGAAACACCATATATTTT
NA TRBJ2-7 TRBV30 NA CAWSVRRNNEQYF TGTGCCTGGAGTGTACGGCGGAACAACGAGCAGTACTTC
NA TRBJ2-3 TRBV29-1 NA CSVAGWGHGRTDTQYF TGCAGCGTCGCAGGGTGGGGACATGGGCGCACAGATACGCAGTATTTT
TRBD1 TRBJ1-1 TRBV29-1 NA CSVEDPQGQRMNTEAFF TGCAGCGTTGAAGATCCCCAGGGACAGCGGATGAACACTGAAGCTTTCTTT
NA TRBJ1-2 TRBV27 NA CASSLDRSRVYGYTF TGTGCCAGCAGTTTAGATCGAAGCAGGGTCTATGGCTACACCTTC
NA TRBJ2-7 TRBV2 NA CASRRDRPYEQYF TGTGCCAGCAGGCGGGACAGACCCTACGAGCAGTACTTC
NA TRBJ2-7 TRBV12-1 once CASSFATWTGKHEQYF TGTGCCAGCAGCTTTGCGACCTGGACAGGGAAACACGAGCAGTACTTC
NA TRBJ2-2 TRBV27 NA CASRSSGVYTGELFF TGTGCCAGCAGATCGAGCGGAGTCTACACCGGGGAGCTGTTTTTT
TRBD1 TRBJ2-7 TRBV28 NA CASTTGTGLYEQYF TGTGCCAGCACAACCGGGACAGGGCTCTACGAGCAGTACTTC
TRBD2 TRBJ2-1 TRBV7-3 NA CASSTGLAGEQFF TGTGCCAGCAGCACGGGACTAGCGGGGGAGCAGTTCTTC
TRBD2 TRBJ2-1 TRBV5-1 NA CASSFYASGSSYNEQFF TGCGCCAGCAGCTTTTATGCTAGCGGGAGCTCCTACAATGAGCAGTTCTTC
NA TRBJ1-2 TRBV10-3 NA CAISGEIKGIHGYTF TGTGCCATCAGTGGGGAAATAAAGGGTATTCATGGCTACACCTTC
NA TRBJ1-5 TRBV7-9 NA CASSLFGGGQKAQPQHF TGTGCCAGCAGCTTATTCGGTGGAGGACAGAAGGCTCAGCCCCAGCATTTT
NA TRBJ2-1 TRBV5-5 NA CASSGDLHKINEQFF TGTGCCAGCAGCGGGGACTTACACAAAATCAATGAGCAGTTCTTC
NA TRBJ2-5 TRBV14 NA CASSQDQVADLQETQYF TGTGCCAGCAGCCAAGATCAGGTAGCGGACCTCCAAGAGACCCAGTACTTC
NA TRBJ2-3 TRBV13 NA CASSRGADRSTDTQYF TGTGCCAGCAGTCGCGGGGCGGACCGGAGCACAGATACGCAGTATTTT
TRBD1 TRBJ1-1 TRBV14 NA CASSQGTGGTEAFF TGTGCCAGCAGCCAAGGGACAGGGGGTACTGAAGCTTTCTTT
TRBD1 TRBJ1-2 TRBV28 NA CASSRPTGVVYGYTF TGTGCCAGCAGTCGCCCGACAGGGGTGGTCTATGGCTACACCTTC
NA TRBJ2-1 TRBV11-3 once CASSPGWGGLYNEQFF TGTGCCAGCAGCCCCGGTTGGGGGGGCCTCTACAATGAGCAGTTCTTC
NA TRBJ2-7 TRBV7-2 NA CASSLAGRAGVYEQYF TGTGCCAGCAGCTTAGCAGGTCGAGCAGGTGTCTACGAGCAGTACTTC
TRBD2 TRBJ2-1 TRBV7-6 NA CASSNPAGSTNEQFF TGTGCCAGCAGCAACCCAGCGGGATCGACCAATGAGCAGTTCTTC
NA TRBJ2-3 TRBV5-4 NA CASSPRQGGDPDTQYF TGTGCCAGCAGCCCCCGACAAGGGGGGGATCCAGATACGCAGTATTTT
NA TRBJ1-3 TRBV10-2 NA CASRGPSSGNTIYF TGCGCCAGCAGGGGACCGAGCTCTGGAAACACCATATATTTT
NA TRBJ2-6 TRBV7-9 NA CASSLARGVSGANVLTF TGTGCCAGCAGCTTAGCCAGAGGAGTCTCTGGGGCCAACGTCCTGACTTTC
NA TRBJ1-5 TRBV28 NA CASSLSPPQPQHF TGTGCCAGCAGTTTATCTCCACCCCAGCCCCAGCATTTT
NA TRBJ1-1 TRBV5-1 NA CASSSGRVDITEAFF TGCGCCAGCAGCTCGGGCAGGGTGGATATCACTGAAGCTTTCTTT
NA TRBJ2-3 TRBV21-1 NA CASSLSGYTDTQYF TGTGCCAGCAGCTTAAGCGGCTACACAGATACGCAGTATTTT
NA TRBJ2-3 TRBV18 NA CASSEGGTDTQYF TGTGCCAGCTCAGAGGGTGGCACAGATACGCAGTATTTT
NA TRBJ1-2 TRBV25-1 NA CASNEQGGRGYTF TGTGCCAGCAACGAACAGGGAGGACGCGGCTACACCTTC
NA TRBJ1-1 TRBV9 NA CASSVLQGLNTEAFF TGTGCCAGCAGCGTATTACAGGGTTTGAACACTGAAGCTTTCTTT
NA TRBJ2-7 TRBV5-1 NA CASSLVHDSVSYEQYF TGCGCCAGCAGCTTGGTGCATGACAGTGTGTCCTACGAGCAGTACTTC
NA TRBJ1-4 TRBV18 NA CASSPQGANEKLFF TGTGCCAGCTCACCACAGGGGGCTAATGAAAAACTGTTTTTT